This entry lists 18 T cell receptor beta chains sequenced from one sample in a study of blood T cell repertoires in COVID-19 (dated by TCRdb to the early 2020s). Libraries were built with the immunoSEQ multiplex PCR assay. TCRdb holds this immuneACCESS table with in-frame rearrangements only. Some clones are missing; in checked studies, unresolved V genes explain under half, and the rest has no known cause. This sample is represented by 24,000 or so clones; roughly 87% of them were singletons. The ten largest clones take up about 13% of the sample. The material sequenced was peripheral blood. The receptors were gathered from a human donor in a cohort sampled during active COVID-19. The donor label of this sample is uncertain.

This chain links TRBV9 with TRBJ2-2; unclear D gene. This CDR3 contains 14 residues. The V and J ends lost 4 bases and 6 bases respectively, with 13 bases between them. Germline CDR1 and CDR2: SGDLS and YYNGEE. The CDR3 loop reads CASSSSTTPGELFF. CDR3 nucleotide sequence: TGTGCCAGCAGCTCCTCCACCACACCCGGGGAGCTGTTTTTT.

The chain is built from TRBV18 and TRBJ1-3, with D unclear. This CDR3 is 16 amino acids long. Between the trimmed V and J ends, which lost 3 bases and 2 bases, there was a span of 14 bases. The germline V gene has CDR1 KGHSH and CDR2 LQKENI. CDR3 in DNA: TGTGCCAGCTCACCCGAGGGTTTGGCTGCTGGAAACACCATATATTTT. Translation gives CASSPEGLAAGNTIYF.

The J gene is TRBJ2-5, the V gene TRBV4-2, with 10 bases lining up with TRBD2. This CDR3 comprises 15 residues. The V segment lost 2 bases and the J segment 3 bases; nucleotides outside the gene matches: 3. Looked up from germline, CDR1 is LGHNA and CDR2 is YNFKEQ. CDR3 nucleotide sequence: TGTGCCAGCAGCCAACTCAGCGGGGGGGAAGAGACCCAGTACTTC. This sequence encodes CASSQLSGGEETQYF.

This chain connects TRBV29-1 to TRBJ2-7; a possible D gene is TRBD2 (6 bases). This CDR3 has 13 amino acids. Germline assignment: CDR1 SQVTM and CDR2 ANQGSEA. Trimming stripped 6 bases from V and 2 bases from J, with 14 bases between. CDR3 nucleotides: TGCAGCGTGACGACCCCGGGGGCCTACGAGCAGTACTTC. Translation: CSVTTPGAYEQYF.

The CDR3 nucleotides are TGCGCCAGCAGCTTGGGAAGGGGTCCTTGGAACACCGGGGAGCTGTTTTTT. Translation: CASSLGRGPWNTGELFF. The chain links TRBV5-1 to TRBJ2-2; D may be TRBD1 (5 bases). V was clipped by 0 bases and J by 1 base, with 13 bases between them. The CDR3 is 17 amino acids. Germline CDR1 is SGHRS and CDR2 is YFSETQ.

By sample fraction, this clone is medium-sized. The gene calls are TRBV4-1 and TRBJ1-5; D might be TRBD1 (5 bases). The CDR3 is 16 residues long. V lost 0 bases and J lost 0, with 9 bases in between. Germline-derived CDR1 and CDR2 are MGHRA and YSYEKL. For the CDR3, the DNA is TGCGCCAGCAGCCAAGATCAGGGATATAGCAATCAGCCCCAGCATTTT. Translation gives CASSQDQGYSNQPQHF.

V is TRBV5-1 and J is TRBJ1-3, with D unresolved. Germline loops: CDR1 SGHRS, CDR2 YFSETQ. The ends were cut back, 1 base at V and 0 bases at J, with 8 bases in the middle. The CDR3 runs 15 residues. The chain's CDR3 is CASSLRGDSGNTIYF. In DNA, the CDR3 is TGCGCCAGCAGCTTGCGGGGAGACTCTGGAAACACCATATATTTT. Based on the CDR3 plus reference TRBV5-1 and TRBJ1-3, the full variable domain is KAGVTQTPRYLIKTRGQQVTLSCSPISGHRSVSWYQQTPGQGLQFLFEYFSETQRNKGNFPGRFSGRQFSNSRSEMNVSTLELGDSALYLCASSLRGDSGNTIYFGEGSWLTVV.

The chain has TRBV30 and TRBJ1-2; D uncertain. Deletions cut 0 bases from V and 0 bases from J, with 11 bases between. Per the germline V gene, CDR1 is GTSNPN and CDR2 is SVGIG (reference sequence). This CDR3 region has 15 residues. For the CDR3, the DNA is TGTGCCTGGAGTGTTTCTTCCAGGTCTAACTATGGCTACACCTTC. It specifies CAWSVSSRSNYGYTF.

This clone was counted a few times. This rearrangement joins TRBV6-5 to TRBJ1-1; TRBD1 agrees at 7 bases. CDR1 and CDR2 from the germline V gene are MNHEY and SVGAGI. This CDR3 is built from 12 residues. J lost 6 bases, V lost 6 bases, and 4 bases had no gene match. In nucleotides, the CDR3 is TGTGCCAGCAGCACCGGGACAGCTGAAGCTTTCTTT. Translated, it gives CASSTGTAEAFF.

This clone was detected only once. The chain links TRBV7-3 to TRBJ2-3, with 11 bases lining up with TRBD2. This CDR3 region has 14 residues. Germline assignment: CDR1 SGHTA and CDR2 FQGTGA. The V segment lost 3 bases and the J segment 5 bases; nucleotides outside the gene matches: 1. Written as DNA, the CDR3 is TGTGCCAGCAGCTTTGGGACTAGCGGAGATACGCAGTATTTT. It yields the protein CASSFGTSGDTQYF.

The chain links TRBV28 to TRBJ1-4, with TRBD1 matching over 7 bases. The CDR3 contains 16 residues. J gave up 4 bases and V 5 bases, and 10 bases lay outside the gene matches. CDR1 is MDHEN and CDR2 is SYDVKM in the germline V gene. The DNA of the CDR3 is TGTGCCAGCAGTACCCCCTCTACAGGGGTTAATGAAAAACTGTTTTTT. Translation gives CASSTPSTGVNEKLFF.

The chain combines TRBV6-5 with TRBJ1-5; D ambiguous. The CDR3 loop spans 14 amino acids. V dropped 6 bases and J dropped 4 bases, with 13 bases sitting between them. From germline, CDR1 is MNHEY and CDR2 SVGAGI. CDR3 nucleotides: TGTGCCAGCAGAGCAGGACTTCTAAATCAGCCCCAGCATTTT. Amino acid sequence: CASRAGLLNQPQHF.

The CDR3 DNA reads as TGTGCCACCAGCAGCATAGGTTTTCGGACAGCTAACTATGGCTACACCTTC. Translating gives CATSSIGFRTANYGYTF. The genes are TRBV15 and TRBJ1-2, with a possible D match to TRBD1 (6 bases). Germline CDR1 is LNHNV and CDR2 is YYDKDF (reference sequence). The CDR3 has 17 residues. The V and J ends lost 3 bases and 0 bases respectively, with 17 bases between them. The full variable domain, completed using reference TRBV15 and TRBJ1-2, is DAMVIQNPRYQVTQFGKPVTLSCSQTLNHNVMYWYQQKSSQAPKLLFHYYDKDFNNEADTPDNFQSRRPNTSFCFLDIRSPGLGDTAMYLCATSSIGFRTANYGYTFGSGTRLTVV.

The DNA for the CDR3 is TGTGCCAGCAGCATTCAGCGGGGGGCCACCTACGAGCAGTACTTC. It yields the protein CASSIQRGATYEQYF. This chain joins TRBV7-2 and TRBJ2-7, with 9 bases lining up with TRBD2. This CDR3 contains 15 residues. The germline V gene has CDR1 SGHTA and CDR2 FQGNSA. J lost 2 bases, V lost 5 bases, and 7 bases had no gene match.

The chain combines TRBV20-1 with TRBJ2-7; D ambiguous. V lost 2 bases and J lost 5, with 7 bases in between. The CDR3 is made up of 11 amino acids. Germline V CDR1 and CDR2: DFQATT, SNEGSKA (reference sequence). The CDR3 sequence: CSARLRDEQYF. DNA for the CDR3: TGCAGTGCTAGACTCCGGGACGAGCAGTACTTC.

The chain combines TRBV5-1 with TRBJ2-7; 8 nucleotides agree with TRBD1. CDR1 is SGHRS, CDR2 YFSETQ, per germline. This CDR3 contains 14 residues. V shed 4 bases and J 2 bases; nucleotides not matched to a gene: 5. This chain's CDR3 is CASSPTGGAYEQYF. The CDR3, as DNA: TGCGCCAGCAGCCCTACAGGGGGAGCCTACGAGCAGTACTTC.

This rearrangement joins TRBV9 to TRBJ2-3; 11 bases are a match to TRBD2. Per the germline V gene, CDR1 is SGDLS and CDR2 is YYNGEE. This CDR3 is built from 17 residues. J lost 6 bases, V lost 2 bases, and 11 bases had no gene match. The CDR3 sequence: CASSVGSGGAVLDTQYF. The CDR3 bases are TGTGCCAGCAGCGTGGGTAGCGGGGGGGCCGTTTTGGATACGCAGTATTTT. Together with reference TRBV9 and TRBJ2-3, the CDR3 gives the full variable domain: DSGVTQTPKHLITATGQRVTLRCSPRSGDLSVYWYQQSLDQGLQFLIQYYNGEERAKGNILERFSAQQFPDLHSELNLSSLELGDSALYFCASSVGSGGAVLDTQYFGPGTRLTVL.

This chain links TRBV2 with TRBJ1-1; no definite D call. V was pared by 1 base and J by 7 bases, with 4 bases between. The CDR3 consists of 11 residues. Germline V gene data show CDR1 as SNHLY and CDR2 as FYNNEI. CDR3 residues: CASSEGGEAFF. The CDR3 nucleotides read TGTGCCAGCAGTGAAGGCGGTGAAGCTTTCTTT.